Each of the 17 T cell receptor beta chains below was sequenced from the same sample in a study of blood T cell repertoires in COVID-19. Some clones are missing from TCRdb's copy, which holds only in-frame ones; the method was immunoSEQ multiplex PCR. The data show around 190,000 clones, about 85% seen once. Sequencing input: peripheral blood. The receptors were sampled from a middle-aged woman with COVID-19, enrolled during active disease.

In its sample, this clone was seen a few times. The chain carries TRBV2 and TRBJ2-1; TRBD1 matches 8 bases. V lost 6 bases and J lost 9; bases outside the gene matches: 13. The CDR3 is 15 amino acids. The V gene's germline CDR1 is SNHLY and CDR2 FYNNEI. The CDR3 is CASRKETGVMAEQFF. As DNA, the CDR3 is TGTGCCAGCAGGAAAGAGACAGGGGTAATGGCTGAGCAGTTCTTC. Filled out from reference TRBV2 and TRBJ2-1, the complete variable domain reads EPEVTQTPSHQVTQMGQEVILRCVPISNHLYFYWYRQILGQKVEFLVSFYNNEISEKSEIFDDQFSVERPDGSNFTLKIRSTKLEDSAMYFCASRKETGVMAEQFFGPGTRLTVL.

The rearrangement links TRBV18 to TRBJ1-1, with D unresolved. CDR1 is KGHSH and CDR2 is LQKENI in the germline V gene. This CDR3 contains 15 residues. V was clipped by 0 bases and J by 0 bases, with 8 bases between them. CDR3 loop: CASSPPSVMNTEAFF. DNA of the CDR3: TGTGCCAGCTCACCACCATCCGTTATGAACACTGAAGCTTTCTTT.

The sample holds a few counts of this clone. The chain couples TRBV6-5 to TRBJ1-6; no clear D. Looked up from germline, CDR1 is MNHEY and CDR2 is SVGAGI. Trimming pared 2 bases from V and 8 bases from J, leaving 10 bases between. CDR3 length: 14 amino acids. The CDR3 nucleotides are TGTGCCAGCAGTTACCAGCGGGGTTATTCACCCCTCCACTTT. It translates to CASSYQRGYSPLHF.

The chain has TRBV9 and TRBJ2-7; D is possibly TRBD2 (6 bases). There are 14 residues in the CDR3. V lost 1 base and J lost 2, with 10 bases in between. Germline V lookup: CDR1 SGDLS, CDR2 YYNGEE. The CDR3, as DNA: TGTGCCAGCAGCGTATCCCCGGGGGCCTACGAGCAGTACTTC. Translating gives CASSVSPGAYEQYF.

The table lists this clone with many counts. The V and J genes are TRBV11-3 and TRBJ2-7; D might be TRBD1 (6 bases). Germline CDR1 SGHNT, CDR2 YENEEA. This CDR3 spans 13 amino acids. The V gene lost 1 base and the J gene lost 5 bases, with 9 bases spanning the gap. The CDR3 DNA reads TGTGCCAGCAGCTTAGGCAGGGGTAACGAGCAGTACTTC. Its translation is CASSLGRGNEQYF. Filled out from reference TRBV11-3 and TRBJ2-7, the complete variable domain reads EAGVVQSPRYKIIEKKQPVAFWCNPISGHNTLYWYLQNLGQGPELLIRYENEEAVDDSQLPKDRFSAERLKGVDSTLKIQPAELGDSAVYLCASSLGRGNEQYFGPGTRLTVT.

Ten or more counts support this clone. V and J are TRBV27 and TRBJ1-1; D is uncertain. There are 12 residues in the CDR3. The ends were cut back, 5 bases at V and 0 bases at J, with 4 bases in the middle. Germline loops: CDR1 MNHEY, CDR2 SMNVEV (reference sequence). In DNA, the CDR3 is TGTGCCAGCAGTCACATGAACACTGAAGCTTTCTTT. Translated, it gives CASSHMNTEAFF.

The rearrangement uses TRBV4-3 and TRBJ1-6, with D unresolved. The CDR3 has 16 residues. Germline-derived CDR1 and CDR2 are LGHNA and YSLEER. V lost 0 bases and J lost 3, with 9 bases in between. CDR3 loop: CASSQDPAVYNSPLHF. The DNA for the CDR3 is TGCGCCAGCAGCCAAGATCCGGCGGTCTATAATTCACCCCTCCACTTT.

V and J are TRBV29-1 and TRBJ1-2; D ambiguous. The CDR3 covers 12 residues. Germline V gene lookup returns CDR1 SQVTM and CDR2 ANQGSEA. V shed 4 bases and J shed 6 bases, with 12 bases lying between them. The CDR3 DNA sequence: TGCAGCGTTGCACTACCCCCCAATGGCTACACCTTC. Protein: CSVALPPNGYTF.

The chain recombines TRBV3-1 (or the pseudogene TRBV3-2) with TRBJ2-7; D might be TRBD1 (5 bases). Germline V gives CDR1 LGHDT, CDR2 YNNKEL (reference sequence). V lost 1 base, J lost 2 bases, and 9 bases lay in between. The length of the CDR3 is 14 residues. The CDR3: CASSQGPTAYEQYF. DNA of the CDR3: TGTGCCAGCAGCCAAGGGCCGACAGCCTACGAGCAGTACTTC.

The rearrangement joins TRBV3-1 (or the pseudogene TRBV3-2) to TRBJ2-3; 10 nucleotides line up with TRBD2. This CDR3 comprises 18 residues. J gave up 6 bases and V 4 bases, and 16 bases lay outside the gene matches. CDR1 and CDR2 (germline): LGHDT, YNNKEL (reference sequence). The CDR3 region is CASSPGGLAGDLLDTQYF. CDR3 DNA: TGTGCCAGCAGCCCAGGGGGGCTAGCGGGGGACCTCCTGGATACGCAGTATTTT.

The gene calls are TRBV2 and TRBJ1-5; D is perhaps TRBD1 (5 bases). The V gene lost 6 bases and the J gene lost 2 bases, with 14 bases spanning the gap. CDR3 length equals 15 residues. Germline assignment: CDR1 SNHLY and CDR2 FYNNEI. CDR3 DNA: TGTGCCAGCAGGAGAACGGGGGTCGGCAATCAGCCCCAGCATTTT. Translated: CASRRTGVGNQPQHF. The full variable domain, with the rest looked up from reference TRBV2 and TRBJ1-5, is EPEVTQTPSHQVTQMGQEVILRCVPISNHLYFYWYRQILGQKVEFLVSFYNNEISEKSEIFDDQFSVERPDGSNFTLKIRSTKLEDSAMYFCASRRTGVGNQPQHFGDGTRLSIL.

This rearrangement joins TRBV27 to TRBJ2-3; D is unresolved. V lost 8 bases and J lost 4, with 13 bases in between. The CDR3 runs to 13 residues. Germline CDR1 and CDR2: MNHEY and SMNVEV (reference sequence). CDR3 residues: CASVSGAADTQYF. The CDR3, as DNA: TGTGCCAGCGTTTCAGGCGCCGCAGATACGCAGTATTTT.

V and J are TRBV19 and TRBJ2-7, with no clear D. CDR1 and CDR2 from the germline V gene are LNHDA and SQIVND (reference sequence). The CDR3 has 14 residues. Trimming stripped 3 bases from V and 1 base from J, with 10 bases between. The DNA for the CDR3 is TGTGCCAGTAGTATGACGGGTACGTCCTACGAGCAGTACTTC. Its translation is CASSMTGTSYEQYF.

The CDR3 DNA reads as TGTGCCAGCAGTTCGCGGGAGGGGAACACCGGGGAGCTGTTTTTT. It codes for CASSSREGNTGELFF. The gene calls are TRBV6-5 and TRBJ2-2; 9 bases line up with TRBD2. CDR1 is MNHEY and CDR2 is SVGAGI in the germline V gene. Trimming took 4 bases from V and 1 from J; bases not matched to a gene: 1. The CDR3 runs 15 residues.

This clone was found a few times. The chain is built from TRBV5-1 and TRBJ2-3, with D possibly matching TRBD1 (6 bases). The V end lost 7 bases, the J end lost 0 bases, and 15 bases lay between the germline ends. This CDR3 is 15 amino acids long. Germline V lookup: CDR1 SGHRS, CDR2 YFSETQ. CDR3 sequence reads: CASRLTGPSTDTQYF. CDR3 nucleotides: TGCGCCAGCCGTCTGACAGGCCCTAGCACAGATACGCAGTATTTT. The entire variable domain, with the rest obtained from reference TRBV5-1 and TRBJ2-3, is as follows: KAGVTQTPRYLIKTRGQQVTLSCSPISGHRSVSWYQQTPGQGLQFLFEYFSETQRNKGNFPGRFSGRQFSNSRSEMNVSTLELGDSALYLCASRLTGPSTDTQYFGPGTRLTVL.

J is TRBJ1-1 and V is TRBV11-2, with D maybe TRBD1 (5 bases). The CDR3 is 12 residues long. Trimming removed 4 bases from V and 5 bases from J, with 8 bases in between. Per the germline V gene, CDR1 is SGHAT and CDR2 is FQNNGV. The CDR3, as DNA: TGTGCCAGCAGCTGGGAGGGGACTGAAGCTTTCTTT. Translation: CASSWEGTEAFF.

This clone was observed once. The chain's CDR3 is CSVESPTGRGYTF. Here the CDR3 DNA reads TGCAGCGTTGAATCCCCTACAGGACGTGGCTACACCTTC. This chain connects TRBV29-1 to TRBJ1-2, with D maybe TRBD1 (5 bases). Trimming left V 2 bases short and J 7 bases short, with 14 bases between. This CDR3 spans 13 amino acids. Germline-derived CDR1 and CDR2 are SQVTM and ANQGSEA. Combining the CDR3 with reference TRBV29-1 and TRBJ1-2 gives the whole variable domain SAVISQKPSRDICQRGTSLTIQCQVDSQVTMMFWYRQQPGQSLTLIATANQGSEATYESGFVIDKFPISRPNLTFSTLTVSNMSPEDSSIYLCSVESPTGRGYTFGSGTRLTVV.